The 4 T cell receptor beta chains below come from one sample, sequenced in a study of siplizumab effects on memory and regulatory T cells. Assay used: immunoSEQ multiplex PCR; TCRdb lists only in-frame clones, some missing. Altogether around 120,000 clones are present, less than 95% being singletons, with the ten largest covering about 1.8%. The material sequenced was non-Treg CD4+ T cells sorted from blood. Every receptor here comes from a human donor in good health.

This clone was found once. CDR3 nucleotides: TGTGCCATCGGAGCTAGCGGGGGCACAGATACGCAGTATTTT. Residues: CAIGASGGTDTQYF. The chain uses TRBV10-3 and TRBJ2-3, with TRBD2 identical over 9 bases. The CDR3 runs 14 residues. CDR1 and CDR2 from the germline V gene are ENHRY and SYGVKD. The trim removed 8 bases at V and 1 base at J, leaving 4 bases unmatched.

The chain uses TRBV30 and TRBJ1-1; weak D call: TRBD1 (5 bases). This CDR3 spans 13 amino acids. V was clipped by 2 bases and J by 1 base, with 8 bases between them. Germline V gene lookup returns CDR1 GTSNPN and CDR2 SVGIG (reference sequence). CDR3 sequence: CAWSHQGNTEAFF. DNA of the CDR3: TGTGCCTGGAGTCACCAGGGGAACACTGAAGCTTTCTTT.

This rearrangement joins TRBV10-3 to TRBJ1-2, with TRBD1 identical over 11 bases. The CDR3 extends over 15 amino acids. The trim removed 2 bases at V and 4 bases at J, leaving 3 bases unmatched. Germline assignment: CDR1 ENHRY and CDR2 SYGVKD. In DNA form, the CDR3 reads TGTGCCATCAGTGAGGGACAGGGGGCTGGCTATGGCTACACCTTC. It encodes CAISEGQGAGYGYTF.

The chain has TRBV6-5 and TRBJ1-4, with D unresolved. V was shortened by 4 bases and J by 4 bases, with 10 bases between the two germline ends. The CDR3 length is 14 residues. From germline, CDR1 is MNHEY and CDR2 SVGAGI. The chain's CDR3 is CASSSKTYNEKLFF. As DNA, the CDR3 is TGTGCCAGCAGTTCAAAGACTTATAATGAAAAACTGTTTTTT.